This TCR beta chain was identified during a study of blood T cells in healthy people across ages. The wider study: About one barcoded beta molecule per two T cells was the capture yield of template switching.

A remark on this clonotype: Its antigen is as yet unknown.

The CDR3 totals 15 residues. V lost 3 bases to trimming and J lost 1 base; unmatched junction nucleotides: 6. Germline V gene sequence: CDR1 SGHKS, CDR2 YYEKEE (reference sequence). Study-wide results and caveats: Strong correlation linked observed beta diversity and percent naive T cells.

Using a J-beta primer mix together with a sample-barcoded 5' primer, a second PCR was run for roughly 6 to 11 cycles. A tag from a template-switch adaptor with 12 random nucleotides marked each cDNA molecule. TCRdb re-derived calls from the 5' RACE reads in MiXCR, one entry per CDR3 protein. Among approximately 2,000,000 distinct CDR3 sequences, 35% to 50% were seen once, and the ten largest hold around 23%. This TCR derives from a human donor in good health. V gene TRBV5-5 combines with J gene TRBJ1-1; TRBD1 aligns across 7 bases. The sample consisted of blood. CDR3 in DNA: TGTGCCAGCAGCTACCGACAGGGAGGGAACACTGAAGCTTTCTTT. As protein: CASSYRQGGNTEAFF. Full variable domain (missing parts from reference TRBV5-5 and TRBJ1-1): DAGVTQSPTHLIKTRGQQVTLRCSPISGHKSVSWYQQVLGQGPQFIFQYYEKEERGRGNFPDRFSARQFPNYSSELNVNALLLGDSALYLCASSYRQGGNTEAFFGQGTRLTVV.